The rows below give T cell receptor beta chains drawn from one sample of a study of cytomegalovirus exposure and HLA in healthy donors. Measured with immunoSEQ multiplex PCR; TCRdb has only the in-frame clones, and not every one. There are over 200,000 clones in the sample; around 70% occur only once, and less than 3% lies in the top ten. Sequencing input: PBMCs. The receptors stem from a man aged 35-49 years in good health and CMV-seropositive. Each CDR3 is given with its conserved first and last residue. The D gene is left open where the match is weak. Only some rows state a clone size, as once, few, many or a class for expanded clones.

CDR3nt | CDR3aa | d_gene | v_gene | abundance | j_gene
TGTGCCAGCAGCCCTAGATCCTACAATGAGCAGTTCTTC | CASSPRSYNEQFF | NA | TRBV11-2 | once | TRBJ2-1
TGTGCCAGCAGCCTACGACAGGGGGAATGGAATGGCTACACCTTC | CASSLRQGEWNGYTF | TRBD1 | TRBV4-2 | NA | TRBJ1-2
TGTGCCAGCAGCTTAGGGGGACTAAGCTCTGGGGCCAACGTCCTGACTTTC | CASSLGGLSSGANVLTF | TRBD2 | TRBV7-8 | NA | TRBJ2-6
TGTGCCATCAGTCTTGCCAGGGACACAGATACGCAGTATTTT | CAISLARDTDTQYF | NA | TRBV10-3 | NA | TRBJ2-3
TGTGCCAGCAGTGACTCCTTTAGGGGGGGTTCCACCGGGGAGCTGTTTTTT | CASSDSFRGGSTGELFF | NA | TRBV6-4 | NA | TRBJ2-2
TGCGCCAGCAGGCCCCGGACTGGCGTTTGGCAGACCCAGTACTTC | CASRPRTGVWQTQYF | NA | TRBV5-1 | NA | TRBJ2-5
TGTGCCAGCAGTTACTCGACAGGGGGCTCCTACGAGCAGTACTTC | CASSYSTGGSYEQYF | TRBD1 | TRBV6-5 | few | TRBJ2-7
TGTGCCAGCAGCCGAGGGGATACGCAGTATTTT | CASSRGDTQYF | NA | TRBV6-5 | NA | TRBJ2-3
TGTGCCAGCAGTACCCTAGCGGGGGGCCAAGAGACCCAGTACTTC | CASSTLAGGQETQYF | TRBD2 | TRBV2 | few | TRBJ2-5
TGCGCCAGCAGCCAGGGACACTCCCTCGGCGAGCAGTACTTC | CASSQGHSLGEQYF | NA | TRBV4-1 | NA | TRBJ2-7
TGTGCCAGCAGCTTAAAGACTTCATTGGGTGAAAAACTGTTTTTT | CASSLKTSLGEKLFF | NA | TRBV7-2 | NA | TRBJ1-4
TGCGCCAGCAGCCCGTCCCCCGGGATCCTCGATATACCTTACTACGAGCAGTACTTC | CASSPSPGILDIPYYEQYF | NA | TRBV4-1 | NA | TRBJ2-7
TGCGCCAGCAGCGATGACGGAGCCTCTGGAAACACCATATATTTT | CASSDDGASGNTIYF | NA | TRBV5-1 | NA | TRBJ1-3
TGTGCCAGCAGTTCTCAGGGGGAGACCAAGTTCTTC | CASSSQGETKFF | TRBD1 | TRBV6-6 | once | TRBJ2-1
TGTGCCAGCAGCGAACTAAACACTGAAGCTTTCTTT | CASSELNTEAFF | NA | TRBV7-6 | NA | TRBJ1-1